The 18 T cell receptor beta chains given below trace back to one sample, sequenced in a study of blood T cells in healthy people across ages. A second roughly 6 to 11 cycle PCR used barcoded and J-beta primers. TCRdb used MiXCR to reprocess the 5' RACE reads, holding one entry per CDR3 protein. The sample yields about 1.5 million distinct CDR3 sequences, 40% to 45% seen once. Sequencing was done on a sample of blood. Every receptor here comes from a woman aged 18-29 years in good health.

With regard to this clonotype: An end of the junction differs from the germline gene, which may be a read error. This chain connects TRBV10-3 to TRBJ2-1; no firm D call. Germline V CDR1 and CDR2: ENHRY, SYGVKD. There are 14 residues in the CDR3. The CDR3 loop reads CAISEQGSVNERFF. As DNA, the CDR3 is TGTGCCATCAGTGAACAAGGGTCCGTCAATGAGCGGTTCTTC.

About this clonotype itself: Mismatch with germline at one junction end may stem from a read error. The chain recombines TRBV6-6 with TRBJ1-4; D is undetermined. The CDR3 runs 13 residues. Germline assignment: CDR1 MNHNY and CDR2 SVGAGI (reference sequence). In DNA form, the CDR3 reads TGTGCCAGCGCGAGGACGGCTGAAGAAAAACCGTTTTTT. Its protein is CASARTAEEKPFF.

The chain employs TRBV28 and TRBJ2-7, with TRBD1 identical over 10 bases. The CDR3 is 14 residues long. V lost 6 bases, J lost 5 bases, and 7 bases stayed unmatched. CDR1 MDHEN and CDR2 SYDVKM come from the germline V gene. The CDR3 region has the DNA TGTGCCAGCAGGGGGGACAGGGGAATTAACGAGCAGTACTTC. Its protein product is CASRGDRGINEQYF. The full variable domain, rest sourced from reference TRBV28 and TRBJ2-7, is DVKVTQSSRYLVKRTGEKVFLECVQDMDHENMFWYRQDPGLGLRLIYFSYDVKMKEKGDIPEGYSVSREKKERFSLILESASTNQTSMYLCASRGDRGINEQYFGPGTRLTVT.

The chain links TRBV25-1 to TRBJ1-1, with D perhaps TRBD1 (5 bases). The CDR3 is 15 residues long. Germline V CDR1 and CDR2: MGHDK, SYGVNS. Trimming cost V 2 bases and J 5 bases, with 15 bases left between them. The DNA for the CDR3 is TGTGCCAGCAGTGAAAACCAACAGGCGGGGACTGAAGCTTTCTTT. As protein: CASSENQQAGTEAFF.

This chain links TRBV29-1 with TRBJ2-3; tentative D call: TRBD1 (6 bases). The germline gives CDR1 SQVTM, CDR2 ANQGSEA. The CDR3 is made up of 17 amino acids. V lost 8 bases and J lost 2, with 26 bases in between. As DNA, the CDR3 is TGCAGCCCCCCCCCGGTCGGACAGCCTAAGCACACAGATACGCAGTATTTT. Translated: CSPPPVGQPKHTDTQYF.

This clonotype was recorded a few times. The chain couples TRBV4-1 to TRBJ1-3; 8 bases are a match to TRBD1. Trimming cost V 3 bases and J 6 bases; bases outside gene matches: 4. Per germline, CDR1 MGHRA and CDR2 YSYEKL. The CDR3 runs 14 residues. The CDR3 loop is CASSHSGGENTIYF. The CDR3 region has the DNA TGCGCCAGCAGCCATTCAGGGGGCGAAAACACCATATATTTT.

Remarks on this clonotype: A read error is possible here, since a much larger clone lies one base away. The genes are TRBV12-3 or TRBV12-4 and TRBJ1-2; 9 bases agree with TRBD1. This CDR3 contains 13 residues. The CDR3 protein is CASSPTGGYGYIF. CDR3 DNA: TGTGCCAGCAGTCCCACAGGGGGCTATGGCTACATCTTC.

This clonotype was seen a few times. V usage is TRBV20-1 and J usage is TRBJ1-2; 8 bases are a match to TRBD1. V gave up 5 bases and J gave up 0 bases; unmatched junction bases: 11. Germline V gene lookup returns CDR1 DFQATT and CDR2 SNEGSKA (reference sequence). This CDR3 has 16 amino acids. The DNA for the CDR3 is TGCAGTGCTGTGCCCAGGGGGCGCAGATCTAACTATGGCTACACCTTC. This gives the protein CSAVPRGRRSNYGYTF.

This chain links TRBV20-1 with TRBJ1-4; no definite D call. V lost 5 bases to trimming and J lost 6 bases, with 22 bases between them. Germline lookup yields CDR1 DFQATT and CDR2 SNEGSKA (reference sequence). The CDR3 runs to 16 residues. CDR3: CSALGVVDWADEKLFF. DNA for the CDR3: TGCAGTGCTCTTGGGGTCGTAGATTGGGCAGATGAAAAACTGTTTTTT.

CDR3 loop: CSAREDSGVARFNEQFF. In DNA, the CDR3 is TGCAGTGCTAGAGAGGATTCAGGGGTAGCTAGGTTCAATGAGCAGTTCTTC. The chain employs TRBV20-1 and TRBJ2-1, with D tentatively TRBD1 (6 bases). The CDR3 loop spans 17 amino acids. CDR1 and CDR2 (germline): DFQATT, SNEGSKA (reference sequence). Trimming cost V 0 bases and J 6 bases, with 21 bases left between them.

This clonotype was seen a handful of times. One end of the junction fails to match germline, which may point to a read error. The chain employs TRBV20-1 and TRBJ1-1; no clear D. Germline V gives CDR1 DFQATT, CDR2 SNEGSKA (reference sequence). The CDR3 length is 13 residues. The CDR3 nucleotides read TGCAGTGCGAGAGGATTTGGTGGCAGTGAAGCTTTCTTT. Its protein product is CSARGFGGSEAFF.

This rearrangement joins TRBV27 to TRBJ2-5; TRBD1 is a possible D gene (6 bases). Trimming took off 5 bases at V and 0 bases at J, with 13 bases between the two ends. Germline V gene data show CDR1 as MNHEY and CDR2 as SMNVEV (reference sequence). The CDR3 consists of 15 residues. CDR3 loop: CASSDRDNHQETQYF. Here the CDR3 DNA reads TGTGCCAGCAGTGACCGGGACAACCACCAAGAGACCCAGTACTTC.

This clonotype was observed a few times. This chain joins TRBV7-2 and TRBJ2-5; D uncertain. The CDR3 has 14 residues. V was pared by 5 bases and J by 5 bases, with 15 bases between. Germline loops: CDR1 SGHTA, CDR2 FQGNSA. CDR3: CASSKRTLSETQYF. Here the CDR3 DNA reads TGTGCCAGCAGCAAACGGACCCTCTCGGAGACCCAGTACTTC.

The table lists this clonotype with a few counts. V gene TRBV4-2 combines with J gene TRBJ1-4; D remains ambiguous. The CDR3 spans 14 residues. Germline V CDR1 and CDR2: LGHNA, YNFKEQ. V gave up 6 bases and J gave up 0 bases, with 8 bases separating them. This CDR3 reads CASSLLTTNEKLFF. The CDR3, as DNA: TGTGCCAGCAGTCTCCTTACAACTAATGAAAAACTGTTTTTT.

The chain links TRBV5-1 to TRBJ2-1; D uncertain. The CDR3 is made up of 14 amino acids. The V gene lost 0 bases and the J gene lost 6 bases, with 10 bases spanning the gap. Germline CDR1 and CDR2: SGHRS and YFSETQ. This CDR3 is CASSLGSLTNEQFF. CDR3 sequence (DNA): TGCGCCAGCAGCTTGGGATCTCTAACCAATGAGCAGTTCTTC.

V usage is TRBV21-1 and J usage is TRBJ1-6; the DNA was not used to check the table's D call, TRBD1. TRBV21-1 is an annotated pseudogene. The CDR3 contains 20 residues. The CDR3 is CASSKAQVVGGKSYNSPLHF. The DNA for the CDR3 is TGTGCCAGCAGCAAAGCGCAGGTTGTAGGGGGTAAATCCTATAATTCACCCCTCCACTTT.

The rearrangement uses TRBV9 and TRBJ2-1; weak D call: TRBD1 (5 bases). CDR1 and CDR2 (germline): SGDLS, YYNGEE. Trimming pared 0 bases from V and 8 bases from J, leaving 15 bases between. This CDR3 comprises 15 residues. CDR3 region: CASSVAGRAIDEQFF. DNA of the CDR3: TGTGCCAGCAGCGTAGCGGGCAGGGCCATCGATGAGCAGTTCTTC. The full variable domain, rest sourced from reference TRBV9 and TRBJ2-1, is DSGVTQTPKHLITATGQRVTLRCSPRSGDLSVYWYQQSLDQGLQFLIQYYNGEERAKGNILERFSAQQFPDLHSELNLSSLELGDSALYFCASSVAGRAIDEQFFGPGTRLTVL.

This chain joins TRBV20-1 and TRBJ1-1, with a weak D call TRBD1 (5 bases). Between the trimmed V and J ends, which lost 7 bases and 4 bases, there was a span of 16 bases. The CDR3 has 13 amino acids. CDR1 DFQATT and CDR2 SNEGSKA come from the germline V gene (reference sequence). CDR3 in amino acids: CSVQGPAGTEAFF. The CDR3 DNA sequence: TGCAGTGTCCAGGGTCCGGCGGGCACTGAAGCTTTCTTT.